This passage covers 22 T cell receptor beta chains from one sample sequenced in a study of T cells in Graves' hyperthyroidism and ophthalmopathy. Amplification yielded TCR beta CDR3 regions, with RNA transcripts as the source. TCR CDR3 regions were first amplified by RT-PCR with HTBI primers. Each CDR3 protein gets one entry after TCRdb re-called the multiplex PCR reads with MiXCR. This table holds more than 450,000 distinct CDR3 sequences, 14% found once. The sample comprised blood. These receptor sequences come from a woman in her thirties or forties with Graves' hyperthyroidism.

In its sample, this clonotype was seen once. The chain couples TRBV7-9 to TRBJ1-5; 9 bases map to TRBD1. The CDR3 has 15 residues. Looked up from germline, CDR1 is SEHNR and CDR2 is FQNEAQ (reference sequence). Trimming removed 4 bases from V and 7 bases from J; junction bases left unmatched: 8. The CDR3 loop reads CASSSGTGSGQPQHF. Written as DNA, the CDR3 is TGTGCCAGCAGCTCCGGGACAGGGAGCGGCCAGCCCCAGCATTTT. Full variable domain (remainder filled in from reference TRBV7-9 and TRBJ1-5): DTGVSQNPRHKITKRGQNVTFRCDPISEHNRLYWYRQTLGQGPEFLTYFQNEAQLEKSRLLSDRFSAERPKGSFSTLEIQRTEQGDSAMYLCASSSGTGSGQPQHFGDGTRLSIL.

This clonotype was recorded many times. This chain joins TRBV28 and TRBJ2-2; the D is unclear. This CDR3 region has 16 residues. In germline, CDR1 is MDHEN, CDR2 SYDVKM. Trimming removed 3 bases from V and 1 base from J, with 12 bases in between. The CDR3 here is CASSFGGTLNTGELFF. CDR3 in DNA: TGTGCCAGCAGTTTTGGTGGCACTCTGAACACCGGGGAGCTGTTTTTT.

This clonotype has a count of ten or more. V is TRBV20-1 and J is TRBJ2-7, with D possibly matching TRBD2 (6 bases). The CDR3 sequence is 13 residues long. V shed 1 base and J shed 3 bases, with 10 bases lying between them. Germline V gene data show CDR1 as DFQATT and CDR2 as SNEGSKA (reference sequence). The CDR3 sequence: CSARGGEDYEQYF. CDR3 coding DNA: TGCAGTGCTAGAGGGGGGGAGGACTACGAGCAGTACTTC.

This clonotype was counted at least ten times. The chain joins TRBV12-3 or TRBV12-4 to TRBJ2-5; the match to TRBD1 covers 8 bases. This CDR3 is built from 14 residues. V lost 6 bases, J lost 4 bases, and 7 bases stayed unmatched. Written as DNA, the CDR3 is TGTGCCAGCAGGTCCGCCACAGGGGGAGAGACCCAGTACTTC. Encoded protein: CASRSATGGETQYF.

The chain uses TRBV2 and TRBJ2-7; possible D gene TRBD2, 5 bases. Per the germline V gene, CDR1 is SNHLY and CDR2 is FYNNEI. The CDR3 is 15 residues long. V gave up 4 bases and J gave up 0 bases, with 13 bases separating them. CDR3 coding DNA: TGTGCCAGCAGTGGCGGGCGGGTCAGCTCCTACGAGCAGTACTTC. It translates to CASSGGRVSSYEQYF.

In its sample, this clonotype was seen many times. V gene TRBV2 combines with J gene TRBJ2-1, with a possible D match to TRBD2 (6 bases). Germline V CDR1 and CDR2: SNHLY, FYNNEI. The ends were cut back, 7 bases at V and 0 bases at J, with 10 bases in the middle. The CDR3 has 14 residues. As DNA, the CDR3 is TGTGCCAGCAAGGCTAGCGTCTCCTACAATGAGCAGTTCTTC. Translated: CASKASVSYNEQFF.

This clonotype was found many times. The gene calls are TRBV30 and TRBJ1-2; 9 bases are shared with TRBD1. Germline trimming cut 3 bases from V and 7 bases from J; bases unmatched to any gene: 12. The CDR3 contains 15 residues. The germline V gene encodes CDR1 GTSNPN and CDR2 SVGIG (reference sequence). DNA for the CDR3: TGTGCCTGGAGCCCTGGGACAGGGAGTATCTGTGGCTACACCTTC. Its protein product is CAWSPGTGSICGYTF. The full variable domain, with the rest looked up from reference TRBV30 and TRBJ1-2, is SQTIHQWPATLVQPVGSPLSLECTVEGTSNPNLYWYRQAAGRGLQLLFYSVGIGQISSEVPQNLSASRPQDRQFILSSKKLLLSDSGFYLCAWSPGTGSICGYTFGSGTRLTVV.

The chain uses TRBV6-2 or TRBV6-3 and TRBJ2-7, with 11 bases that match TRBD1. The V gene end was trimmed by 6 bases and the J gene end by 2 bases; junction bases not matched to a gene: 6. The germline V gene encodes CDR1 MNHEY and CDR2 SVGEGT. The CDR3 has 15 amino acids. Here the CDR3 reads CASSQGQGVAYEQYF. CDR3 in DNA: TGTGCCAGCAGCCAGGGACAGGGGGTTGCCTACGAGCAGTACTTC.

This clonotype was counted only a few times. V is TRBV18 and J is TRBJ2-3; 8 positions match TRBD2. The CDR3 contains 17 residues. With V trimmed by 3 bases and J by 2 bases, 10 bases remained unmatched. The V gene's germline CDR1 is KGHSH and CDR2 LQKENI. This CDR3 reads CASSPYRGGTATDTQYF. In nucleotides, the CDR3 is TGTGCCAGCTCACCTTACCGGGGGGGCACCGCCACAGATACGCAGTATTTT.

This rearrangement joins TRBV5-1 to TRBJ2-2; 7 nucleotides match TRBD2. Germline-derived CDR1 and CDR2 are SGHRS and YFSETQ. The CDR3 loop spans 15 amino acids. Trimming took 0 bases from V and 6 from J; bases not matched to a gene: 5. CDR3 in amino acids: CASSLGPGGSGELFF. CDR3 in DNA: TGCGCCAGCAGCTTGGGGCCGGGAGGTTCCGGGGAGCTGTTTTTT. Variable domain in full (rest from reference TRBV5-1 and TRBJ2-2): KAGVTQTPRYLIKTRGQQVTLSCSPISGHRSVSWYQQTPGQGLQFLFEYFSETQRNKGNFPGRFSGRQFSNSRSEMNVSTLELGDSALYLCASSLGPGGSGELFFGEGSRLTVL.

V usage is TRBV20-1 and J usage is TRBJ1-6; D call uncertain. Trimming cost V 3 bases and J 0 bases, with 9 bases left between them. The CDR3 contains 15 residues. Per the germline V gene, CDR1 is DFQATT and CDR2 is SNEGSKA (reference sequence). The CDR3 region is CSASPDSSYNSPLHF. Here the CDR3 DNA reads TGCAGTGCTAGCCCCGATAGCTCCTATAATTCACCCCTCCACTTT.

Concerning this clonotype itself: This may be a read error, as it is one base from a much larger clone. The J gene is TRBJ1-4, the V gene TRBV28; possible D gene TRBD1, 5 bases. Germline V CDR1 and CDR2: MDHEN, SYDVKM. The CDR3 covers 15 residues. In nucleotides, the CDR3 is TGTGCCAGCAGTCAAGGGATCGGGGGTAGTGAAAAACTGGTTTTT. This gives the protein CASSQGIGGSEKLVF. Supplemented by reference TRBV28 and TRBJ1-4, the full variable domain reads DVKVTQSSRYLVKRTGEKVFLECVQDMDHENMFWYRQDPGLGLRLIYFSYDVKMKEKGDIPEGYSVSREKKERFSLILESASTNQTSMYLCASSQGIGGSEKLVFGSGTQLSVL.

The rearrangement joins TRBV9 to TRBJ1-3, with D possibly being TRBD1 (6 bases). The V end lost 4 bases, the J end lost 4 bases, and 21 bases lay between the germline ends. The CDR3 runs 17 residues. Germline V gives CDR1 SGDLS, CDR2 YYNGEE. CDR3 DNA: TGTGCCAGCAGCAATCCCCTTACAGGGTCGAGCGGAAACACCATATATTTT. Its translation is CASSNPLTGSSGNTIYF.

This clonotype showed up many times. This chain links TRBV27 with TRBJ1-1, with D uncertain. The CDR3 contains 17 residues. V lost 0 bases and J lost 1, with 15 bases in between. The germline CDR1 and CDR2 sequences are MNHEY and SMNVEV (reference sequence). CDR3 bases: TGTGCCAGCAGTTTATCCCCCACGGGCAGGTGGAACACTGAAGCTTTCTTT. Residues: CASSLSPTGRWNTEAFF.

The CDR3 region is CSVEGGPREQFF. CDR3 in DNA: TGCAGCGTTGAAGGCGGACCCAGGGAGCAGTTCTTC. This sequence joins TRBV29-1 and TRBJ2-1; D is unresolved. The germline gives CDR1 SQVTM, CDR2 ANQGSEA. V lost 1 base to trimming and J lost 10 bases, with 11 bases between them. The length of the CDR3 is 12 residues.

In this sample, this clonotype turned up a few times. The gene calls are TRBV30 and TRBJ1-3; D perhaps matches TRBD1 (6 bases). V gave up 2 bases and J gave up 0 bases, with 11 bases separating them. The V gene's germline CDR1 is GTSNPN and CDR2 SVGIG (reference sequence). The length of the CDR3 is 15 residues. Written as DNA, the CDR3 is TGTGCCTGGAGTCCGACAGGTTACTCTGGAAACACCATATATTTT. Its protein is CAWSPTGYSGNTIYF.

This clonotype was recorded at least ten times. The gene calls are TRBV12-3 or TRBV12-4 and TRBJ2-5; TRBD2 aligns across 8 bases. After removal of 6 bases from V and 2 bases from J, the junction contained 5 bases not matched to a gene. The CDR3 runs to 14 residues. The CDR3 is CASRTGTSQETQYF. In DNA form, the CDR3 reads TGTGCCAGCAGGACCGGGACTAGTCAAGAGACCCAGTACTTC.

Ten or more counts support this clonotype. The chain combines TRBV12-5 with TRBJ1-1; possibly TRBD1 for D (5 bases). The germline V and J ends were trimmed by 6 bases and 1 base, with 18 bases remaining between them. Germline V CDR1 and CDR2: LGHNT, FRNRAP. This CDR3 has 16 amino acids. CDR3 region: CASGSPGGETNTEAFF. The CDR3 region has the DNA TGTGCTAGTGGCTCCCCTGGGGGGGAGACGAACACTGAAGCTTTCTTT.

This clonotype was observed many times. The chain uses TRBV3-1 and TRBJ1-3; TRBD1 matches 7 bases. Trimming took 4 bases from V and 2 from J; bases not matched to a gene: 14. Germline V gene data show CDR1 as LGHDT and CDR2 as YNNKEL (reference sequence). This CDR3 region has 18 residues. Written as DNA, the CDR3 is TGTGCCAGCAGCCGACTTCTGACGACAGGGAACCCTGGAAACACCATATATTTT. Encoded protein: CASSRLLTTGNPGNTIYF.

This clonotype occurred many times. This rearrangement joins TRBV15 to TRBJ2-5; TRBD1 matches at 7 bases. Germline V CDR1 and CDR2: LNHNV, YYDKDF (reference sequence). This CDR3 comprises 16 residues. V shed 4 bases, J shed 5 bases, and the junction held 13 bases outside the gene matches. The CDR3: CATSTPRTGWPETQYF. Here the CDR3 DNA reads TGTGCCACCAGCACCCCCCGGACAGGTTGGCCGGAGACCCAGTACTTC.

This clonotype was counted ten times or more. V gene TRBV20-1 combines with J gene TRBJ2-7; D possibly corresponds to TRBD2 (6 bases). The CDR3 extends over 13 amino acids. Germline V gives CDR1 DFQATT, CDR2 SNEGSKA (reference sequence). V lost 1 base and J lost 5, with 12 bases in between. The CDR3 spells CSARVEGLHEQYF. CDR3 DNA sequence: TGCAGTGCTAGAGTGGAGGGCCTCCACGAGCAGTACTTC.

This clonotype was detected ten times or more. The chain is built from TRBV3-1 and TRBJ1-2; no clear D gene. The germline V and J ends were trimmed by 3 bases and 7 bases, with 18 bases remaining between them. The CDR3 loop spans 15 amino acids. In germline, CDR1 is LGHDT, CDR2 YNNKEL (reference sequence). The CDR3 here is CASSQTQIRDRGYTF. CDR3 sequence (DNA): TGTGCCAGCAGCCAGACTCAGATCCGAGATCGTGGCTACACCTTC.